This T cell receptor beta chain was sequenced in a study of T-cell reconstitution after alpha-beta-depleted transplantation in children (dated by TCRdb to the mid-2010s). As for the study more broadly: T-cell immune reconstitution after TCRalphabeta/CD19-depleted allogeneic hematopoietic cell transplantation in children was quantitatively tracked in the study by means of TCR repertoire profiling.

Reading the germline V gene (reference sequence) gives CDR1 LGHDT and CDR2 YNNKEL. The CDR3 spans 15 residues, from the cysteine through the phenylalanine. The CDR3 DNA has 45 bases and is translated from base 1. V and J are truncated by 1 base and 4 bases respectively, leaving an intervening sequence of 13 bases. The library was built by means of PCR. Data came from an Illumina HiSeq 2500. TCR library preparation used molecular barcoding, with unique molecular identifiers applied to normalize quantification of the TCRbeta repertoire. TCRdb itself trimmed the public reads at Q25 with fastp, ran MiXCR and retained productive beta chains. A single entry per CDR3 protein holds the most common genes and DNA from its merged rows. The sample yields more than 90,000 distinct CDR3 sequences; roughly 8.3% were counted once. The biggest ten clones account for 6.9% of the sample. This clonotype was seen ten or more times. It has no known antigen specificity. The sample holds no much larger clone one base away, and base qualities are not on file.

The input for sequencing was PBMCs from the stem cell graft donor, taken from the stem cell graft. The chain is encoded by TRBV3-1 joined to TRBJ1-2; perhaps TRBD1 is the D gene, with 5 bases matching. This TCR was sampled from a human donor who donated a stem cell graft to a child with congenital amegakaryocytic thrombocytopenia. The CDR3 region has the sequence CASSQGDPRPYGYTF. At the DNA level, the sequence is TGTGCCAGCAGCCAAGGGGACCCGCGCCCCTATGGCTACACCTTC.